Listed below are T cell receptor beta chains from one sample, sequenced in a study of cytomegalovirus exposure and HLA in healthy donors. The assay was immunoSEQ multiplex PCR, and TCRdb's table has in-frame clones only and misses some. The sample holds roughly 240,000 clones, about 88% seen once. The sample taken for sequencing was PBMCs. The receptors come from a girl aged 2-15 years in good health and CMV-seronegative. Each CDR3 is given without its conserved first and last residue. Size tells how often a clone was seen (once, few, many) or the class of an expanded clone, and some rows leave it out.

CDR3aa: ASSISGSSYNEQF
j_gene: TRBJ2-1
v_gene: TRBV7-9
len: 13
abundance: NA

CDR3aa: AGVDRRREGEQF
j_gene: TRBJ2-1
v_gene: TRBV7-9
len: 12
abundance: NA

CDR3aa: ASSLIQGVADTQY
j_gene: TRBJ2-3
v_gene: TRBV5-6
len: 13
abundance: NA

CDR3aa: ASSYGGTSYEQY
j_gene: TRBJ2-7
v_gene: TRBV6-1
len: 12
abundance: once

CDR3aa: ASSLSGSSYEQY
j_gene: TRBJ2-7
v_gene: TRBV5-1
len: 12
abundance: NA

CDR3aa: ASSQLSGIYTDTQY
j_gene: TRBJ2-3
v_gene: TRBV4-2
len: 14
abundance: NA

CDR3aa: ASSQSEPGGTDTQY
j_gene: TRBJ2-3
v_gene: TRBV23-1
len: 14
abundance: NA

CDR3aa: ASSGQYEQY
j_gene: TRBJ2-7
v_gene: TRBV2
len: 9
abundance: NA

CDR3aa: ASSVAGEGTQY
j_gene: TRBJ2-5
v_gene: TRBV9
len: 11
abundance: NA

CDR3aa: ASSLAGQNNEKLF
j_gene: TRBJ1-4
v_gene: TRBV5-1
len: 13
abundance: once

CDR3aa: ASSLKLAGDNEQF
j_gene: TRBJ2-1
v_gene: TRBV5-4
len: 13
abundance: NA

CDR3aa: AIGDPRGRLADTQY
j_gene: TRBJ2-3
v_gene: TRBV10-3
len: 14
abundance: once

CDR3aa: ASSRDRGLNQPRH
j_gene: TRBJ1-5
v_gene: TRBV6-1
len: 13
abundance: NA

CDR3aa: ASSGSPYEQY
j_gene: TRBJ2-7
v_gene: TRBV2
len: 10
abundance: few

CDR3aa: ASSLGGPLSYEQY
j_gene: TRBJ2-7
v_gene: TRBV27
len: 13
abundance: NA

CDR3aa: ASSLNRGRSEKLF
j_gene: TRBJ1-4
v_gene: TRBV18
len: 13
abundance: NA

CDR3aa: ASSLEGQGRVTEAF
j_gene: TRBJ1-1
v_gene: TRBV4-2
len: 14
abundance: NA

CDR3aa: SVATPSGTGGNQPQH
j_gene: TRBJ1-5
v_gene: TRBV29-1
len: 15
abundance: NA

CDR3aa: ASSLSPAAGNTIY
j_gene: TRBJ1-3
v_gene: TRBV5-6
len: 13
abundance: once

CDR3aa: ASSRQGTSNYGYT
j_gene: TRBJ1-2
v_gene: TRBV5-1
len: 13
abundance: NA

CDR3aa: AIRDTNYGYT
j_gene: TRBJ1-2
v_gene: TRBV28
len: 10
abundance: NA

CDR3aa: ASKTASEAF
j_gene: TRBJ1-1
v_gene: TRBV6-5
len: 9
abundance: few

CDR3aa: ASSGGTGHGPNEQF
j_gene: TRBJ2-1
v_gene: TRBV6-1
len: 14
abundance: NA

CDR3aa: ASSRGGTGRYEQY
j_gene: TRBJ2-7
v_gene: TRBV2
len: 13
abundance: NA

CDR3aa: SVAGASTDTQY
j_gene: TRBJ2-3
v_gene: TRBV29-1
len: 11
abundance: NA

CDR3aa: ASSPAGGLSEQF
j_gene: TRBJ2-1
v_gene: TRBV7-3
len: 12
abundance: NA

CDR3aa: ASSPAQGLLSSYNEQF
j_gene: TRBJ2-1
v_gene: TRBV11-3
len: 16
abundance: once

CDR3aa: ASSPPLGRAYNEQF
j_gene: TRBJ2-1
v_gene: TRBV7-2
len: 14
abundance: once

CDR3aa: ASSWGQGPQPQH
j_gene: TRBJ1-5
v_gene: TRBV5-1
len: 12
abundance: NA

CDR3aa: ASWDSYEQY
j_gene: TRBJ2-7
v_gene: TRBV27
len: 9
abundance: NA

CDR3aa: ASSWGGDGELF
j_gene: TRBJ2-2
v_gene: TRBV11-2
len: 11
abundance: NA

CDR3aa: ASSFDRGDTEAF
j_gene: TRBJ1-1
v_gene: TRBV5-1
len: 12
abundance: few

CDR3aa: ASTRRGFNEQF
j_gene: TRBJ2-1
v_gene: TRBV2
len: 11
abundance: NA

CDR3aa: ASRLLSHRGPRPYEQY
j_gene: TRBJ2-7
v_gene: TRBV6-4
len: 16
abundance: NA

CDR3aa: ASSPTGTVQPQH
j_gene: TRBJ1-5
v_gene: TRBV7-2
len: 12
abundance: once

CDR3aa: ASSLEIQDRTDTQY
j_gene: TRBJ2-3
v_gene: TRBV5-5
len: 14
abundance: NA

CDR3aa: AWSVQGVRHEQY
j_gene: TRBJ2-7
v_gene: TRBV30
len: 12
abundance: NA